The clone carrying this TCR beta chain was observed at least ten times. No antigen is known for it. The entry originates in a study of T-cell reconstitution after alpha-beta-depleted transplantation in children. Study-wide results and caveats: Approximately two months post-transplant, alpha-beta T cells reportedly originated from several hundred expanded graft clones. High day-60 TCRbeta diversity in some patients came from surviving recipient T cells and thymic progenitors.

As it was prepared, the TCRbeta library received unique molecular identifiers. TCRdb reprocessed the PCR reads via MiXCR and lists one record per CDR3 protein. This sample has approximately 27,000 distinct CDR3 sequences, with around 17% found just once. Deletions cut 6 bases from V and 3 bases from J, with 11 bases between. This CDR3 has 13 residues. Per germline, CDR1 SQVTM and CDR2 ANQGSEA. This sequence was found in a male patient aged 2 to 9 who had a stem cell transplant for acute lymphoblastic leukemia, so the T cells may come from the graft donor. The sample consisted of PBMCs, mostly from graft donor cells, taken 60 days after TCRalphabeta/CD19-depleted stem cell transplant. This rearrangement joins TRBV29-1 to TRBJ1-4; unclear D gene. The chain's CDR3 is CSVVLSSNEKLFF. In nucleotides, the CDR3 is TGCAGCGTCGTTTTGTCGTCTAATGAAAAACTGTTTTTT. The whole variable domain, remainder taken from reference TRBV29-1 and TRBJ1-4, is SAVISQKPSRDICQRGTSLTIQCQVDSQVTMMFWYRQQPGQSLTLIATANQGSEATYESGFVIDKFPISRPNLTFSTLTVSNMSPEDSSIYLCSVVLSSNEKLFFGSGTQLSVL.